One sample yielded the 6 T cell receptor beta chains listed below, sequenced in a study of blood T cell repertoires in COVID-19. The protocol was immunoSEQ multiplex PCR, while the TCRdb copy is restricted to in-frame clones and leaves out a portion. Among 300,000 to 450,000 clones listed, roughly 90% were seen once. Sequencing was carried out using peripheral blood. These receptors were collected from a woman aged 30 to 39 with COVID-19, enrolled during active disease.

The rearrangement links TRBV5-4 to TRBJ2-5; D is unresolved. Germline CDR1 reads SGHNT; CDR2 reads YYREEE (reference sequence). The V end was cut by 0 bases, the J end by 5 bases, with 11 bases between. The CDR3 contains 14 residues. CDR3 nucleotides: TGTGCCAGCAGCTTGGCCGTAGCCCGGGAGACCCAGTACTTC. Protein product: CASSLAVARETQYF. Drawing the rest from reference TRBV5-4 and TRBJ2-5, the complete variable domain is ETGVTQSPTHLIKTRGQQVTLRCSSQSGHNTVSWYQQALGQGPQFIFQYYREEENGRGNFPPRFSGLQFPNYSSELNVNALELDDSALYLCASSLAVARETQYFGPGTRLLVL.

This clone was found once. The chain combines TRBV12-3 or TRBV12-4 with TRBJ1-1; D remains ambiguous. The length of the CDR3 is 12 residues. V lost 3 bases and J 4 bases, leaving 6 bases between the germline ends. The CDR3 region is CASSFAITEAFF. The CDR3 coding sequence is TGTGCCAGCAGTTTTGCGATCACTGAAGCTTTCTTT.

The CDR3 loop is CASSSLSGRSTDTQYF. The DNA of the CDR3 is TGTGCCAGCAGCTCCCTCAGCGGGAGGAGCACAGATACGCAGTATTTT. The chain joins TRBV7-9 to TRBJ2-3; 9 bases are a match to TRBD2. Per the germline V gene, CDR1 is SEHNR and CDR2 is FQNEAQ (reference sequence). Trimming took 4 bases from V and 0 from J; bases not matched to a gene: 5. This CDR3 contains 16 residues.

V is TRBV29-1 and J is TRBJ2-5, with TRBD2 matching over 13 bases. CDR3 size: 14 residues. The V gene's germline CDR1 is SQVTM and CDR2 ANQGSEA. Trimming took 6 bases from V and 4 from J; bases not matched to a gene: 5. CDR3 loop: CSVTGLAGLETQYF. DNA for the CDR3: TGCAGCGTCACGGGACTAGCGGGGCTAGAGACCCAGTACTTC. The full variable domain, its missing parts supplied by reference TRBV29-1 and TRBJ2-5, is SAVISQKPSRDICQRGTSLTIQCQVDSQVTMMFWYRQQPGQSLTLIATANQGSEATYESGFVIDKFPISRPNLTFSTLTVSNMSPEDSSIYLCSVTGLAGLETQYFGPGTRLLVL.

V gene TRBV27 combines with J gene TRBJ2-5; the D gene is possibly TRBD1 (5 bases). The V gene lost 3 bases and the J gene lost 2 bases, with 13 bases spanning the gap. The CDR3 loop spans 15 amino acids. Germline lookup yields CDR1 MNHEY and CDR2 SMNVEV (reference sequence). The CDR3 sequence: CASSLWSGYQETQYF. The DNA for the CDR3 is TGTGCCAGCAGTTTGTGGTCAGGGTATCAAGAGACCCAGTACTTC.

This clone was seen a single time. V gene TRBV6-5 combines with J gene TRBJ2-3, with 9 bases that match TRBD1. The CDR3 is made up of 15 amino acids. J lost 6 bases, V lost 9 bases, and 13 bases had no gene match. CDR1 MNHEY and CDR2 SVGAGI come from the germline V gene. CDR3 region: CARSRDRALKDTQYF. CDR3 nucleotide sequence: TGTGCCAGATCCCGGGACAGGGCACTTAAGGATACGCAGTATTTT.